The 29 T cell receptor beta chains reported below all come from one sample, sequenced in a study of blood T cell repertoires in COVID-19. Assay: immunoSEQ multiplex PCR; the TCRdb copy retains only in-frame clones and omits some. The sample consists of a few hundred thousand clones, around four fifths of them appearing once. Sequencing was done on a sample of PBMCs or T cells enriched from blood (not recorded which). The receptors come from a woman aged 45-59 years who had recovered from COVID-19.

The rearrangement joins TRBV18 to TRBJ1-1; 7 nucleotides match TRBD1. Germline lookup yields CDR1 KGHSH and CDR2 LQKENI. The CDR3 extends over 17 amino acids. Trimming removed 0 bases from V and 0 bases from J; junction bases left unmatched: 7. CDR3: CASSPPNRGLMNTEAFF. CDR3 in DNA: TGTGCCAGCTCACCACCGAACAGGGGCCTCATGAACACTGAAGCTTTCTTT.

CDR3 sequence reads: CASSPPGFSYEQYF. CDR3 sequence (DNA): TGTGCCAGCTCACCCCCCGGGTTCTCCTACGAGCAGTACTTC. V is TRBV18 and J is TRBJ2-7; D unclear. Trimming took off 3 bases at V and 0 bases at J, with 9 bases between the two ends. The CDR3 runs to 14 residues. Germline assignment: CDR1 KGHSH and CDR2 LQKENI.

This chain uses TRBV19 with TRBJ2-2; 8 bases agree with TRBD1. The V gene's germline CDR1 is LNHDA and CDR2 SQIVND (reference sequence). The CDR3 runs 13 residues. V gave up 5 bases and J gave up 13 bases; unmatched junction bases: 9. The CDR3 DNA reads as TGTGCCAGTAGTTCGCAGGGGACAGGAGGGCTGTTTTTT. Protein: CASSSQGTGGLFF.

The chain is built from TRBV5-1 and TRBJ2-5, with a weak D call TRBD2 (5 bases). Germline CDR1 is SGHRS and CDR2 is YFSETQ. V gave up 0 bases and J gave up 5 bases, with 8 bases separating them. CDR3 length: 13 residues. The CDR3 here is CASSLEGGETQYF. CDR3 coding DNA: TGCGCCAGCAGCTTGGAGGGCGGGGAGACCCAGTACTTC. Filled out from reference TRBV5-1 and TRBJ2-5, the complete variable domain reads KAGVTQTPRYLIKTRGQQVTLSCSPISGHRSVSWYQQTPGQGLQFLFEYFSETQRNKGNFPGRFSGRQFSNSRSEMNVSTLELGDSALYLCASSLEGGETQYFGPGTRLLVL.

The rearrangement links TRBV5-4 to TRBJ1-6, with TRBD1 identical over 10 bases. Trimming took 3 bases from V and 8 from J; bases not matched to a gene: 2. CDR3 length equals 14 residues. The germline gives CDR1 SGHNT, CDR2 YYREEE (reference sequence). CDR3 DNA: TGTGCCAGCAGCTCAGGACAGGGGGATTCACCCCTCCACTTT. Translating gives CASSSGQGDSPLHF.

This chain links TRBV7-9 with TRBJ1-1; TRBD1 matches 9 bases. This CDR3 is built from 14 residues. With 5 bases clipped from V and 3 bases from J, the junction kept 4 bases outside the gene matches. Germline CDR1 and CDR2: SEHNR and FQNEAQ (reference sequence). The CDR3 loop reads CASSPGQGHTEAFF. The DNA for the CDR3 is TGTGCCAGCAGCCCGGGACAGGGTCACACTGAAGCTTTCTTT.

This sequence joins TRBV19 and TRBJ1-1, with D possibly TRBD1 on 6 matching bases. V lost 1 base to trimming and J lost 1 base, with 13 bases between them. The CDR3 is made up of 16 amino acids. From germline, CDR1 is LNHDA and CDR2 SQIVND (reference sequence). The CDR3, as DNA: TGTGCCAGTAGTATAGGGATGGACAGTAAGAACACTGAAGCTTTCTTT. The encoded protein is CASSIGMDSKNTEAFF.

The rearrangement uses TRBV9 and TRBJ2-5; 7 bases match TRBD2. The germline CDR1 and CDR2 sequences are SGDLS and YYNGEE. V lost 4 bases to trimming and J lost 4 bases; unmatched junction nucleotides: 13. The CDR3 runs 16 residues. The CDR3 sequence: CASSPGSGNGGETQYF. The CDR3 DNA is TGTGCCAGCAGCCCCGGGAGCGGGAACGGGGGAGAGACCCAGTACTTC.

This chain links TRBV7-3 with TRBJ2-2; 7 bases agree with TRBD1. Germline assignment: CDR1 SGHTA and CDR2 FQGTGA. The CDR3 sequence is 13 residues long. The V segment lost 2 bases and the J segment 6 bases; nucleotides outside the gene matches: 0. As DNA, the CDR3 is TGTGCCAGCAGCTTAGGGACAGCCGGGGAGCTGTTTTTT. Its protein product is CASSLGTAGELFF.

This clone has more than one count but fewer than ten. CDR3 region: CASSYGTGVDEAFF. The CDR3 DNA reads TGTGCCAGCAGTTACGGGACAGGGGTAGATGAAGCTTTCTTT. V usage is TRBV6-5 and J usage is TRBJ1-1; 10 bases are a match to TRBD1. The CDR3 consists of 14 residues. Germline CDR1 is MNHEY and CDR2 is SVGAGI. V was clipped by 2 bases and J by 7 bases; unmatched bases: 4.

The chain recombines TRBV5-1 with TRBJ1-2, with 7 bases lining up with TRBD1. The length of the CDR3 is 14 residues. Germline V CDR1 and CDR2: SGHRS, YFSETQ. Unmatched junction bases numbered 7, after V lost 0 bases and J lost 8 bases. The CDR3 is CASSLGQGGVGYTF. CDR3 in DNA: TGCGCCAGCAGCTTGGGACAGGGCGGAGTGGGCTACACCTTC. Complete variable domain (other parts from reference TRBV5-1 and TRBJ1-2): KAGVTQTPRYLIKTRGQQVTLSCSPISGHRSVSWYQQTPGQGLQFLFEYFSETQRNKGNFPGRFSGRQFSNSRSEMNVSTLELGDSALYLCASSLGQGGVGYTFGSGTRLTVV.

The V call is TRBV12-5, the J call TRBJ2-1; unclear D gene. Trimming left V 1 base short and J 7 bases short, with 8 bases between. The germline V gene encodes CDR1 LGHNT and CDR2 FRNRAP. This CDR3 comprises 13 residues. Here the CDR3 DNA reads TGTGCTAGTGGTTTGGATGTCTTGAATGAGCAGTTCTTC. This gives the protein CASGLDVLNEQFF.

The V call is TRBV7-3, the J call TRBJ2-7, with 7 bases aligning to TRBD1. In germline, CDR1 is SGHTA, CDR2 FQGTGA. V trimming: 3 bases; J trimming: 6 bases; junction bases outside the gene matches: 8. This CDR3 comprises 14 residues. The CDR3 region is CASSLTGSKGEQYF. The CDR3 DNA sequence: TGTGCCAGCAGCTTGACAGGGTCCAAAGGCGAGCAGTACTTC.

V is TRBV4-1 and J is TRBJ1-3; D perhaps matches TRBD1 (6 bases). The germline gives CDR1 MGHRA, CDR2 YSYEKL. There are 15 residues in the CDR3. V lost 4 bases, J lost 2 bases, and 12 bases lay in between. In DNA, the CDR3 is TGCGCCAGCAGCCCCTCGGGACAACCTGGAAACACCATATATTTT. Encoded protein: CASSPSGQPGNTIYF.

The V gene is TRBV6-2 or TRBV6-3, the J gene TRBJ2-7, with 14 bases fitting TRBD2. V lost 1 base to trimming and J lost 6 bases; unmatched junction nucleotides: 8. The CDR3 sequence is 17 residues long. CDR1 is MNHEY and CDR2 is SVGEGT in the germline V gene. The CDR3 DNA follows: TGTGCCAGCAGTTACTATTCCCCGACTAGCGGGGGGGCCGAGCAGTACTTC. Translation: CASSYYSPTSGGAEQYF.

This clone has a single count. The V gene is TRBV30, the J gene TRBJ2-5; no clear D. The CDR3 contains 13 residues. The V gene lost 5 bases and the J gene lost 0 bases, with 10 bases spanning the gap. The germline CDR1 and CDR2 sequences are GTSNPN and SVGIG (reference sequence). The CDR3 spells CAWLVEYQETQYF. The CDR3, as DNA: TGTGCCTGGCTGGTTGAGTACCAAGAGACCCAGTACTTC. The full variable domain, with the rest looked up from reference TRBV30 and TRBJ2-5, is SQTIHQWPATLVQPVGSPLSLECTVEGTSNPNLYWYRQAAGRGLQLLFYSVGIGQISSEVPQNLSASRPQDRQFILSSKKLLLSDSGFYLCAWLVEYQETQYFGPGTRLLVL.

V is TRBV19 and J is TRBJ2-5, with a tentative D call TRBD2 (6 bases). V shed 7 bases and J shed 1 base, with 13 bases lying between them. The CDR3 consists of 14 residues. Germline V lookup: CDR1 LNHDA, CDR2 SQIVND (reference sequence). The CDR3 loop is CASNEAGRQETQYF. As DNA, the CDR3 is TGTGCCAGTAACGAAGCGGGCCGCCAAGAGACCCAGTACTTC.

The chain joins TRBV7-2 to TRBJ2-2; 8 nucleotides line up with TRBD2. CDR3 length: 15 residues. Trimming at V came to 2 bases and at J to 8 bases, leaving 7 bases not matched to a gene. Germline V gives CDR1 SGHTA, CDR2 FQGNSA. In DNA, the CDR3 is TGTGCCAGCAGCTTAACTAGCGGCGTGCTGGGGGAGCTGTTTTTT. This translates into CASSLTSGVLGELFF.

The rearrangement joins TRBV6-5 to TRBJ1-2, with unresolved D. Germline V gives CDR1 MNHEY, CDR2 SVGAGI. V was pared by 4 bases and J by 2 bases, with 5 bases between. The CDR3 is made up of 12 amino acids. The CDR3: CASSLTNYGYTF. Here the CDR3 DNA reads TGTGCCAGCAGTTTGACAAACTATGGCTACACCTTC.

The chain carries TRBV25-1 and TRBJ1-2; D unresolved. Germline CDR1 is MGHDK and CDR2 is SYGVNS. The CDR3 consists of 13 residues. V lost 4 bases and J lost 4, with 10 bases in between. CDR3 protein: CASSGLRLYGYTF. CDR3 sequence (DNA): TGTGCCAGCAGTGGTTTACGACTCTATGGCTACACCTTC.

The chain joins TRBV5-1 to TRBJ2-2; 7 bases are a match to TRBD2. CDR1 is SGHRS and CDR2 is YFSETQ in the germline V gene. This CDR3 is 16 amino acids long. The V gene end was trimmed by 7 bases and the J gene end by 4 bases; junction bases not matched to a gene: 13. CDR3 protein: CASLTSPGGSTGELFF. The CDR3 DNA reads as TGCGCCAGCCTAACCTCCCCGGGAGGTTCCACCGGGGAGCTGTTTTTT.

The chain is built from TRBV12-3 or TRBV12-4 and TRBJ2-1, with 8 bases that match TRBD1. The junction had 7 bases not matched to a gene; V was cut back by 6 bases and J by 12 bases. This CDR3 is built from 12 residues. The chain's CDR3 is CASRDRAYLQFF. As DNA, the CDR3 is TGTGCCAGCAGGGACAGGGCGTATCTGCAGTTCTTC.

This clone was picked up one time. One junction end disagrees with the germline gene, perhaps due to a read error. This chain links TRBV6-1 with TRBJ1-3, with 10 positions matching TRBD1. From germline, CDR1 is MNHNS and CDR2 SASEGT. This CDR3 comprises 15 residues. The CDR3 DNA reads as TGTGCCAGCAGGGAAGGACAGGGGGCTGGAAACACCATATATTTT. It yields the protein CASREGQGAGNTIYF.

This clone was counted between two and nine times. The rearrangement joins TRBV30 to TRBJ1-5, with 9 nucleotides matching TRBD1. CDR1 GTSNPN and CDR2 SVGIG come from the germline V gene (reference sequence). This CDR3 contains 17 residues. V trimming: 2 bases; J trimming: 4 bases; junction bases outside the gene matches: 12. CDR3 sequence (DNA): TGTGCCTGGAGTCGCAAACGAGGGACAGGGAAAAATCAGCCCCAGCATTTT. It translates to CAWSRKRGTGKNQPQHF.

The J gene is TRBJ1-4, the V gene TRBV3-1 (or the pseudogene TRBV3-2); 9 nucleotides align to TRBD1. CDR1 is LGHDT, CDR2 YNNKEL, per germline (reference sequence). This CDR3 comprises 14 residues. V gave up 4 bases and J gave up 6 bases; unmatched junction bases: 3. This chain's CDR3 is CASSLRDRDEKLFF. The CDR3 nucleotides are TGTGCCAGCAGCCTACGGGACAGGGATGAAAAACTGTTTTTT.

The V gene is TRBV2, the J gene TRBJ2-7; TRBD2 might be the D (6 bases). The CDR3 runs 16 residues. Between the trimmed V and J ends, which lost 1 base and 6 bases, there was a span of 19 bases. In germline, CDR1 is SNHLY, CDR2 FYNNEI. The CDR3 coding sequence is TGTGCCAGCAGTGAAGTGTCGACTAGGAGGCTGGCCGAGCAGTACTTC. This codes for CASSEVSTRRLAEQYF.

Only one count was recorded for this clone. This rearrangement joins TRBV7-2 to TRBJ2-3; 7 bases line up with TRBD2. This CDR3 has 14 residues. In germline, CDR1 is SGHTA, CDR2 FQGNSA. With V trimmed by 5 bases and J by 5 bases, 7 bases remained unmatched. DNA for the CDR3: TGTGCCAGCAGCCTGGACGGGAGGAGAGATACGCAGTATTTT. Protein product: CASSLDGRRDTQYF.

V is TRBV7-6 and J is TRBJ2-5, with 9 bases identical to TRBD2. J was trimmed by 1 base and V by 5 bases; bases with no gene match: 8. The V gene's germline CDR1 is SGHVS and CDR2 FNYEAQ. This CDR3 has 16 amino acids. The CDR3 DNA follows: TGTGCCAGCAGCCCAGGGGTAGCGGGGGTCCAAGAGACCCAGTACTTC. As protein: CASSPGVAGVQETQYF.

V usage is TRBV9 and J usage is TRBJ2-2, with 10 bases that match TRBD1. V lost 4 bases, J lost 7 bases, and 7 bases stayed unmatched. CDR1 SGDLS and CDR2 YYNGEE come from the germline V gene. This CDR3 region has 15 residues. CDR3 in amino acids: CASSNRQGAYGELFF. The CDR3 nucleotides read TGTGCCAGCAGCAACCGACAGGGGGCGTACGGGGAGCTGTTTTTT.